Following are 14 T cell receptor beta chains from one sample sequenced in a study of shared clonotypes between healthy human individuals. Naive CD8 cells lacked CD45RO and underwent positive selection for CCR7, leaving out terminally differentiated effector memory CD45RA+ cells. Method: immunoSEQ multiplex PCR; TCRdb's copy keeps in-frame clones and lacks some. This sample has more than 2 million clones, with about 95% found just once. The specimen sequenced was naive CD8+ T cells sorted from blood. The origin of the receptors is a man between 18 and 35 years old in good health.

The chain joins TRBV5-1 to TRBJ2-2; 11 bases agree with TRBD2. The CDR3 runs 17 residues. V gave up 0 bases and J gave up 1 base; unmatched junction bases: 2. Per germline, CDR1 SGHRS and CDR2 YFSETQ. The CDR3 region is CASSLGTSGGNTGELFF. The CDR3 bases are TGCGCCAGCAGCTTGGGAACTAGCGGGGGGAACACCGGGGAGCTGTTTTTT. Using reference TRBV5-1 and TRBJ2-2 for the parts outside the CDR3, the full variable domain is KAGVTQTPRYLIKTRGQQVTLSCSPISGHRSVSWYQQTPGQGLQFLFEYFSETQRNKGNFPGRFSGRQFSNSRSEMNVSTLELGDSALYLCASSLGTSGGNTGELFFGEGSRLTVL.

The rearrangement uses TRBV28 and TRBJ1-2; a possible D gene is TRBD1 (6 bases). V was cut by 3 bases and J by 4 bases, with 12 bases left in between. The CDR3 totals 14 residues. Germline-derived CDR1 and CDR2 are MDHEN and SYDVKM. CDR3 sequence (DNA): TGTGCCAGCAGTTTCCGGGGGGCGGCCTATGGCTACACCTTC. Protein: CASSFRGAAYGYTF.

The chain carries TRBV2 and TRBJ2-7; the D gene is possibly TRBD2 (6 bases). The CDR3 runs 15 residues. The germline V and J ends were trimmed by 2 bases and 0 bases, with 11 bases remaining between them. Germline values: CDR1 SNHLY, CDR2 FYNNEI. DNA for the CDR3: TGTGCCAGCAGTGAATTTAGCGGAAGCTCCTACGAGCAGTACTTC. This translates into CASSEFSGSSYEQYF.

The chain uses TRBV6-5 and TRBJ2-6; no clear D. This CDR3 contains 15 residues. Trimming removed 4 bases at V and 2 bases at J, with 9 bases between. Germline V gene lookup returns CDR1 MNHEY and CDR2 SVGAGI. CDR3 coding DNA: TGTGCCAGCAGTTCTCCGTATCCTGGGGCCAACGTCCTGACTTTC. Translating it yields CASSSPYPGANVLTF.

The rearrangement links TRBV9 to TRBJ2-3; 8 nucleotides match TRBD1. The CDR3 is made up of 15 amino acids. In germline, CDR1 is SGDLS, CDR2 YYNGEE. The V and J ends lost 0 bases and 4 bases, in that order; junction bases with no gene match: 4. DNA of the CDR3: TGTGCCAGCAGCGTAGGTGGACAGGGCCCAGATACGCAGTATTTT. It is translated as CASSVGGQGPDTQYF. The variable domain in full, completed from reference TRBV9 and TRBJ2-3, reads DSGVTQTPKHLITATGQRVTLRCSPRSGDLSVYWYQQSLDQGLQFLIQYYNGEERAKGNILERFSAQQFPDLHSELNLSSLELGDSALYFCASSVGGQGPDTQYFGPGTRLTVL.

The chain recombines TRBV19 with TRBJ2-2; no clear D. The V gene's germline CDR1 is LNHDA and CDR2 SQIVND (reference sequence). The germline V and J ends were trimmed by 4 bases and 4 bases, with 10 bases remaining between them. CDR3 length: 14 amino acids. The CDR3 region has the DNA TGTGCCAGTAGTAGGTGGGGTAGCACCGGGGAGCTGTTTTTT. Encoded protein: CASSRWGSTGELFF.

This clone was recorded once. The J gene is TRBJ2-2, the V gene TRBV2; D not resolved. V lost 4 bases and J 5 bases, leaving 14 bases between the germline ends. CDR1 is SNHLY, CDR2 FYNNEI, per germline. The CDR3 is 15 residues long. CDR3 sequence: CASSVWVLGTGELFF. The CDR3, as DNA: TGTGCCAGCAGTGTCTGGGTTCTGGGGACCGGGGAGCTGTTTTTT.

This CDR3 is CASTETGGGYEQYF. CDR3 bases: TGTGCCAGTACCGAGACAGGGGGCGGATACGAGCAGTACTTC. The rearrangement links TRBV19 to TRBJ2-7, with 10 positions matching TRBD1. Losses at the gene ends were 7 bases for V and 4 bases for J; bases not matched to a gene: 7. The CDR3 consists of 14 residues. Germline V CDR1 and CDR2: LNHDA, SQIVND (reference sequence).

The rearrangement uses TRBV6-5 and TRBJ2-1, with D possibly matching TRBD2 (6 bases). This CDR3 comprises 14 residues. Germline V gene data show CDR1 as MNHEY and CDR2 as SVGAGI. The V gene lost 4 bases and the J gene lost 2 bases, with 9 bases spanning the gap. The CDR3 nucleotides read TGTGCCAGCAGTTCGCGGGAAGCCTACAATGAGCAGTTCTTC. It is translated as CASSSREAYNEQFF.

The CDR3 loop is CASSLPTSGGSYEQYF. The CDR3 nucleotides read TGTGCCAGCAGCCTACCTACCTCCGGGGGATCCTACGAGCAGTACTTC. The gene calls are TRBV28 and TRBJ2-7, with a tentative D call TRBD2 (6 bases). In germline, CDR1 is MDHEN, CDR2 SYDVKM. CDR3 length equals 16 residues. V lost 6 bases, J lost 1 base, and 19 bases lay in between.

The chain joins TRBV27 to TRBJ1-6, with 7 bases aligning to TRBD1. The V and J ends lost 6 bases and 6 bases, in that order; junction bases with no gene match: 14. CDR3 length: 17 residues. Germline CDR1 reads MNHEY; CDR2 reads SMNVEV (reference sequence). CDR3 sequence: CASRGNINRGPNSPLHF. The DNA of the CDR3 is TGTGCCAGCAGGGGAAATATTAACAGGGGTCCTAATTCACCCCTCCACTTT.

The genes are TRBV6-5 and TRBJ1-2; perhaps TRBD1 as D (6 bases). This CDR3 is 14 amino acids long. Per germline, CDR1 MNHEY and CDR2 SVGAGI. Trimming stripped 6 bases from V and 8 bases from J, with 19 bases between. The CDR3 nucleotides read TGTGCCAGCAGACGCCCAACAGGGAAGGAAGGCTACACCTTC. Amino acids: CASRRPTGKEGYTF.

The V and J genes are TRBV4-3 and TRBJ2-7; the D is unclear. The CDR3 is 16 amino acids. V gave up 0 bases and J gave up 0 bases, with 12 bases separating them. CDR1 and CDR2 (germline): LGHNA, YSLEER. CDR3 sequence: CASSQDTTLGSYEQYF. The CDR3 bases are TGCGCCAGCAGCCAAGATACAACACTCGGCTCCTACGAGCAGTACTTC.

This clone was seen just once. This rearrangement joins TRBV10-2 to TRBJ2-7, with 11 bases fitting TRBD2. Per germline, CDR1 WSHSY and CDR2 SAAADI. The V segment lost 6 bases and the J segment 0 bases; nucleotides outside the gene matches: 7. The CDR3 runs 16 residues. The CDR3 protein is CASRSLGTSGSYEQYF. CDR3 DNA: TGCGCCAGCAGATCCTTGGGGACTAGCGGCTCCTACGAGCAGTACTTC.